A selection of T cell receptor beta chains follows, all from one sample in a study of OX40 agonist ivuxolimab in advanced cancers. The protocol was immunoSEQ multiplex PCR, while the TCRdb copy is restricted to in-frame clones and leaves out a portion. The table records fewer than 85,000 clones, 92% of them present only once. The sample was CD4+ or CD8+ T cells sorted from blood, taken in a trial of the OX40 agonist ivuxolimab. These receptors were obtained from an adult with an advanced solid tumor such as melanoma, head and neck, liver or kidney cancer. The CDR3 runs from the conserved cysteine through the conserved F or W. The D gene is left open where the match is weak. Clone size is not always given. Where it is, it says once, few, many or a class for expanded clones.

j_call clone_size v_call d_call cdr3_nt cdr3_aa
TRBJ2-7 NA TRBV30 NA TGTGCCTGGAGGGCCAGCGCCGACGCCGAGCAGTACTTC CAWRASADAEQYF
TRBJ2-5 NA TRBV7-9 TRBD1 TGTGCCAGCAGCTCATCAGGGGGTTCAGAGACCCAGTACTTC CASSSSGGSETQYF
TRBJ2-3 NA TRBV4-3 TRBD1 TGCGCCAGCAGCCTAAGTGGGAGAGGGGGCGCAGATACGCAGTATTTT CASSLSGRGGADTQYF
TRBJ2-5 NA TRBV10-1 NA TGCGCCAGCAGTGAGGTCTCGAGAATTCAAGAGACCCAGTACTTC CASSEVSRIQETQYF
TRBJ1-2 NA TRBV28 TRBD1 TGTGCCAGCATTGTGGCAGGGGGACACTATGGCTACACCTTC CASIVAGGHYGYTF
TRBJ2-4 NA TRBV14 TRBD1 TGTGCCAGCACCGGGACAGTGTTCGGCATTCAGTACTTC CASTGTVFGIQYF
TRBJ2-4 once TRBV18 NA TGTGCCAGCTCGCCTCCTAGTGGTCTCGCCAAAAACATTCAGTACTTC CASSPPSGLAKNIQYF
TRBJ1-1 NA TRBV18 TRBD1 TGTGCCAGCTCACCCCTAGGGACAGGGGCGAACACTGAAGCTTTCTTT CASSPLGTGANTEAFF
TRBJ2-5 NA TRBV19 NA TGTGCCAGTAGTCCCCGCGGGGGCCCGGGCGCCCTACAAGAGACCCAGTACTTC CASSPRGGPGALQETQYF
TRBJ2-7 NA TRBV7-2 NA TGTGCCAGCAGCTCCGCGGGCACTTCCTACGAGCAGTACTTC CASSSAGTSYEQYF
TRBJ1-3 NA TRBV9 NA TGTGCCAGCAGCTTACGGGGGGAATTACTCTCTGGAAACACCATATATTTT CASSLRGELLSGNTIYF
TRBJ1-2 NA TRBV5-6 TRBD1 TGTGCCAGCAGCTTGTCCAGTACAGGGGATAAAAACTATGGCTACACCTTC CASSLSSTGDKNYGYTF
TRBJ1-2 NA TRBV7-2 NA TGTGCCAGCAGCTTAGTAACCTATGGCTACACCTTC CASSLVTYGYTF
TRBJ2-7 NA TRBV6-5 NA TGTGCCAGCAGCCCGGGGGAGGACGAGCAGTACTTC CASSPGEDEQYF
TRBJ2-7 NA TRBV6-5 NA TGTGCCAGCAGTGCGGCCTACGAGCAGTACTTC CASSAAYEQYF
TRBJ2-3 NA TRBV7-3 NA TGTGCCAGCAGCTCGGGCGGATACACAGATACGCAGTATTTT CASSSGGYTDTQYF
TRBJ1-5 NA TRBV2 NA TGTGCCAGCAGTGAATCTAGGAGCAGGAGAAACAGGGACAATCAGCCCCAGCATTTT CASSESRSRRNRDNQPQHF
TRBJ1-5 NA TRBV5-1 NA TGCGCCAGCAGCTTGGGCAGCAACAATCAGCCCCAGCATTTT CASSLGSNNQPQHF
TRBJ2-3 NA TRBV4-2 NA TGTGCCAGCAGTCCGGACTGGGCAGCCAGTACAGATACGCAGTATTTT CASSPDWAASTDTQYF
TRBJ1-2 NA TRBV11-2 NA TGTGCCAGCAGCTCCTGGACGCAGGGAGACTATGGCTACACCTTC CASSSWTQGDYGYTF
TRBJ1-1 NA TRBV4-2 NA TGTGCCAGCAGCCAGTACCGACAGACCGCCTTGGGCACTGAAGCTTTCTTT CASSQYRQTALGTEAFF
TRBJ2-2 once TRBV28 NA TGTGCCAGCAGTTTGGGGGGCACCGGGGAGCTGTTTTTT CASSLGGTGELFF
TRBJ1-1 NA TRBV5-1 NA TGCGCCAGCAGCTTGGCTGAACACACTGAAGCTTTCTTT CASSLAEHTEAFF
TRBJ1-5 few TRBV11-2 NA TGTGCCAGCAGCACTACCCAGGGACGGAATCAGCCCCAGCATTTT CASSTTQGRNQPQHF
TRBJ2-5 NA TRBV6-5 NA TGTGCCAGCAGGACCCAAGAGACCCAGTACTTC CASRTQETQYF
TRBJ2-2 NA TRBV30 TRBD2 TGTGCCTGGAGAACCCAAACTAGCGGGAGGTGGTTCGCCGGGGAGCTGTTTTTT CAWRTQTSGRWFAGELFF
TRBJ2-2 NA TRBV5-6 TRBD1 TGTGCCAGCAGGGGGACAGGGGGTTCCGGGGAGCTGTTTTTT CASRGTGGSGELFF
TRBJ2-1 NA TRBV9 NA TGTGCCAGCACCCTAGGATTATCGAGAGATGAGCAGTTCTTC CASTLGLSRDEQFF
TRBJ2-1 NA TRBV11-3 NA TGTGCCAGTTCCGTGGGGGGAGTAGGCAATGAGCAGTTCTTC CASSVGGVGNEQFF
TRBJ2-7 NA TRBV6-6 NA TGTGCCAGCAGTCCCTCGACTGCTACCTACGAGCAGTACTTC CASSPSTATYEQYF
TRBJ2-6 NA TRBV18 TRBD1 TGTGCCAGCTCACCAGTTCCCAGGGGGGGGGCCAACGTCCTGACTTTC CASSPVPRGGANVLTF
TRBJ1-4 NA TRBV7-9 NA TGTGCCAGCAGCTTCGGCGCTGGGCTGTATGCAACTAATGAAAAACTGTTTTTT CASSFGAGLYATNEKLFF
TRBJ2-3 NA TRBV30 NA TGTGCCTGGGCCGGGGGATTTGGAGATACGCAGTATTTT CAWAGGFGDTQYF